Each of the 4 T cell receptor beta chains below was sequenced from the same sample in a study of cytomegalovirus exposure and HLA in healthy donors (TCRdb year 2017). Library preparation employed the immunoSEQ multiplex PCR assay. The table was pulled from immuneACCESS by TCRdb, which kept in-frame rearrangements only. Such tables lose some clones; where checked, under half of the loss comes from unresolved V genes, and the rest has no known cause. The sample records roughly 150,000 clones, about 95% of which are singletons. 1.5% to 2% of the sample rests with the top ten. Sequencing used PBMCs. The receptors stem from a man between 18 and 35 years old in good health and CMV-seropositive.

J is TRBJ1-5 and V is TRBV28; 7 positions agree with TRBD1. Germline loops: CDR1 MDHEN, CDR2 SYDVKM. This CDR3 has 16 amino acids. V lost 2 bases, J lost 6 bases, and 10 bases stayed unmatched. The CDR3 DNA sequence: TGTGCCAGCAGTTTAAGACAGGGTTTACTCGTTCAGCCCCAGCATTTT. Translating gives CASSLRQGLLVQPQHF. The full variable domain, with the rest looked up from reference TRBV28 and TRBJ1-5, is DVKVTQSSRYLVKRTGEKVFLECVQDMDHENMFWYRQDPGLGLRLIYFSYDVKMKEKGDIPEGYSVSREKKERFSLILESASTNQTSMYLCASSLRQGLLVQPQHFGDGTRLSIL.

The V call is TRBV5-1, the J call TRBJ2-7, with TRBD2 identical over 9 bases. J lost 2 bases, V lost 2 bases, and 11 bases had no gene match. This CDR3 is built from 17 residues. The germline V gene has CDR1 SGHRS and CDR2 YFSETQ. The CDR3, as DNA: TGCGCCAGCAGCTTAAGAATAGCGGGAGCCAACCCCTACGAGCAGTACTTC. Its translation is CASSLRIAGANPYEQYF.

The V gene is TRBV12-1, the J gene TRBJ2-1; TRBD1 is taken as the D call from the table, unchecked against the DNA. TRBV12-1 counts as a pseudogene. The CDR3 spans 9 residues. As DNA, the CDR3 is TGTGCCAGCACCCCCCGCAGGTTCTTC. Residues: CASTPRRFF.

V usage is TRBV7-9 and J usage is TRBJ2-5; 9 bases fit TRBD2. This CDR3 spans 17 amino acids. V trimming: 5 bases; J trimming: 1 base; junction bases outside the gene matches: 11. Germline V gives CDR1 SEHNR, CDR2 FQNEAQ (reference sequence). The chain's CDR3 is CASSPTLGREGQETQYF. The CDR3 DNA follows: TGTGCCAGCAGCCCCACGCTGGGGCGGGAGGGCCAAGAGACCCAGTACTTC.